The 15 T cell receptor beta chains in this list originate from one sample, sequenced in a study of blood T cell repertoires in COVID-19 (TCRdb year 2020). The library was prepared using the immunoSEQ multiplex PCR assay. Held by TCRdb, this immuneACCESS table contains in-frame sequences only and omits some clones. Under half of the omission traces to an unresolved V gene where checked; the cause of the rest is unknown. The sample table shows roughly 260,000 clones, and roughly three quarters are seen once. Together, the top ten hold about 4% of the sample. Sequencing was carried out using peripheral blood. These receptor sequences come from a woman aged 40-49 years with active or convalescent COVID-19.

This rearrangement joins TRBV7-3 to TRBJ1-1; 8 nucleotides align to TRBD1. V lost 6 bases, J lost 6 bases, and 6 bases stayed unmatched. The germline CDR1 and CDR2 sequences are SGHTA and FQGTGA. CDR3 length equals 13 residues. The CDR3 loop reads CASSSGTGSEAFF. The CDR3 nucleotides read TGTGCCAGCAGTTCCGGGACAGGCTCTGAAGCTTTCTTT.

The V and J genes are TRBV29-1 and TRBJ2-1; no reliable D call. Germline V gene lookup returns CDR1 SQVTM and CDR2 ANQGSEA. The CDR3 extends over 14 amino acids. Trimming shortened V by 3 bases and J by 0 bases, and 9 bases separated the two germline ends. CDR3 sequence reads: CSVEPASSYNEQFF. CDR3 DNA: TGCAGCGTTGAGCCCGCCAGCTCCTACAATGAGCAGTTCTTC.

There are many counts of this clone. This chain connects TRBV10-3 to TRBJ1-1; tentative D call: TRBD1 (5 bases). This CDR3 spans 15 amino acids. Germline assignment: CDR1 ENHRY and CDR2 SYGVKD. V lost 6 bases to trimming and J lost 1 base, with 15 bases between them. CDR3 DNA: TGTGCCATCAGAGATACGGGACTAGGGAACACTGAAGCTTTCTTT. This translates into CAIRDTGLGNTEAFF.

CDR3 sequence: CASPPSGQGKGQETQYF. The CDR3, as DNA: TGTGCCAGCCCTCCAAGTGGGCAGGGGAAGGGCCAAGAGACCCAGTACTTC. The chain employs TRBV7-6 and TRBJ2-5; D might be TRBD1 (6 bases). The germline V gene encodes CDR1 SGHVS and CDR2 FNYEAQ. The ends were cut back, 8 bases at V and 1 base at J, with 23 bases in the middle. The CDR3 consists of 17 residues.

The chain joins TRBV5-1 to TRBJ2-5; a possible D gene is TRBD2 (6 bases). Germline V gives CDR1 SGHRS, CDR2 YFSETQ. Trimming shortened V by 0 bases and J by 3 bases, and 9 bases separated the two germline ends. The CDR3 loop spans 14 amino acids. The CDR3 nucleotides read TGCGCCAGCAGCTTGGTACCGGGGGAAGAGACCCAGTACTTC. Its protein is CASSLVPGEETQYF.

The rearrangement joins TRBV9 to TRBJ2-3, with 7 positions matching TRBD2. Germline CDR1 SGDLS, CDR2 YYNGEE. This CDR3 is built from 17 residues. The ends lost 5 bases at V and 6 bases at J; junction bases unmatched: 18. The CDR3 DNA is TGTGCCAGCAGTTTCTCCCGGGGCGGGGGTCGAGCGGATACGCAGTATTTT. It translates to CASSFSRGGGRADTQYF.

CDR3 DNA sequence: TGTGCCAGTAGTTTAAGGGGGACCGGGAACACTGAAGCTTTCTTT. Translated, it gives CASSLRGTGNTEAFF. The chain recombines TRBV19 with TRBJ1-1; D might be TRBD1 (6 bases). CDR1 and CDR2 (germline): LNHDA, SQIVND (reference sequence). The length of the CDR3 is 15 residues. V shed 5 bases and J shed 1 base, with 14 bases lying between them.

V is TRBV3-1 (or the pseudogene TRBV3-2) and J is TRBJ2-5, with 7 bases fitting TRBD2. With V trimmed by 6 bases and J by 2 bases, 3 bases remained unmatched. The CDR3 loop spans 13 amino acids. Germline V lookup: CDR1 LGHDT, CDR2 YNNKEL (reference sequence). In DNA, the CDR3 is TGTGCCAGCAGAAACGGGGGGCAAGAGACCCAGTACTTC. Amino acid sequence: CASRNGGQETQYF.

This chain joins TRBV11-2 and TRBJ2-7, with D perhaps TRBD1 (5 bases). Trimming took 0 bases from V and 2 from J, leaving 11 bases between them. In germline, CDR1 is SGHAT, CDR2 FQNNGV. The CDR3 is 15 residues long. CDR3 sequence reads: CASSLDRVRTYEQYF. CDR3 DNA sequence: TGTGCCAGCAGCTTAGACAGGGTGAGGACCTACGAGCAGTACTTC.

The genes are TRBV3-1 (or the pseudogene TRBV3-2) and TRBJ1-2, with TRBD1 matching over 11 bases. V trimming: 1 base; J trimming: 7 bases; junction bases outside the gene matches: 11. The CDR3 is 17 amino acids. Germline CDR1 and CDR2: LGHDT and YNNKEL (reference sequence). CDR3 sequence reads: CASSQAHPGTGGSGYTF. For the CDR3, the DNA is TGTGCCAGCAGCCAAGCTCACCCCGGGACAGGGGGGTCTGGCTACACCTTC.

The chain recombines TRBV25-1 with TRBJ2-5; the D gene is possibly TRBD2 (6 bases). Trimming took 5 bases from V and 0 from J, leaving 16 bases between them. CDR3 size: 16 residues. The V gene's germline CDR1 is MGHDK and CDR2 SYGVNS. The CDR3 spells CASSPKGLMYQETQYF. In DNA, the CDR3 is TGTGCCAGCAGTCCCAAGGGACTTATGTACCAAGAGACCCAGTACTTC.

This chain uses TRBV7-9 with TRBJ2-1, with 15 bases matching TRBD2. V shed 3 bases, J shed 5 bases, and the junction held 5 bases outside the gene matches. Germline-derived CDR1 and CDR2 are SEHNR and FQNEAQ (reference sequence). The CDR3 runs 17 residues. The CDR3 DNA follows: TGTGCCAGCAGCTTCTACGGACTAGCGGGGGGGCACAATGAGCAGTTCTTC. Translation gives CASSFYGLAGGHNEQFF. Using reference TRBV7-9 and TRBJ2-1 for the parts outside the CDR3, the full variable domain is DTGVSQNPRHKITKRGQNVTFRCDPISEHNRLYWYRQTLGQGPEFLTYFQNEAQLEKSRLLSDRFSAERPKGSFSTLEIQRTEQGDSAMYLCASSFYGLAGGHNEQFFGPGTRLTVL.

The chain combines TRBV9 with TRBJ1-1; TRBD1 is a possible D gene (6 bases). Germline V gives CDR1 SGDLS, CDR2 YYNGEE. The CDR3 covers 14 residues. V was cut by 2 bases and J by 4 bases, with 12 bases left in between. CDR3 residues: CASSVGGLGTEAFF. The DNA for the CDR3 is TGTGCCAGCAGCGTCGGGGGGCTGGGCACTGAAGCTTTCTTT. The full variable domain, its missing parts supplied by reference TRBV9 and TRBJ1-1, is DSGVTQTPKHLITATGQRVTLRCSPRSGDLSVYWYQQSLDQGLQFLIQYYNGEERAKGNILERFSAQQFPDLHSELNLSSLELGDSALYFCASSVGGLGTEAFFGQGTRLTVV.

This sequence joins TRBV18 and TRBJ1-2; TRBD1 matches at 9 bases. Germline CDR1 is KGHSH and CDR2 is LQKENI. The CDR3 totals 13 residues. V lost 3 bases to trimming and J lost 7 bases; unmatched junction nucleotides: 3. The CDR3 region has the DNA TGTGCCAGCTCACCTCGGGACAGGGTTGGCTACACCTTC. Protein product: CASSPRDRVGYTF.

The CDR3 bases are TGTGCCAGCAGCGACCAGACAGGGGAGGGAGATACGCAGTATTTT. Residues: CASSDQTGEGDTQYF. The chain couples TRBV9 to TRBJ2-3, with D perhaps TRBD1 (8 bases). There are 15 residues in the CDR3. CDR1 and CDR2 from the germline V gene are SGDLS and YYNGEE. Trimming left V 3 bases short and J 5 bases short, with 16 bases between.